The rows below give T cell receptor beta chains drawn from one sample of a study of T cell responses to AZD1222 COVID-19 vaccine. Sequenced by immunoSEQ multiplex PCR; TCRdb stores in-frame clones only, minus some. Of approximately 110,000 clones in the sample, over 75% were seen once. This sample comprised peripheral blood, obtained on day 0 of AZD1222 vaccination. These receptors all come from an adult in good health. Both conserved end residues are part of each CDR3. The D gene is left open where the match is weak. Rows give clone size only sometimes, using once, few, many, or a class for an expanded clone.

cdr3_aa: CASSVGQGGYNSPLHF
cdr3_nt: TGTGCCAGCAGCGTAGGGCAGGGGGGCTATAATTCACCCCTCCACTTT
d_call: TRBD1
v_call: TRBV9
clone_size: NA
j_call: TRBJ1-6

cdr3_aa: CSAQQRETQYF
cdr3_nt: TGCAGTGCCCAGCAAAGAGAGACCCAGTACTTC
d_call: NA
v_call: TRBV20-1
clone_size: NA
j_call: TRBJ2-5

cdr3_aa: CASSPGQGGFYGYTF
cdr3_nt: TGTGCCAGCAGCCCGGGACAGGGGGGGTTCTATGGCTACACCTTC
d_call: TRBD1
v_call: TRBV7-9
clone_size: NA
j_call: TRBJ1-2

cdr3_aa: CASSPGHLMNTEAFF
cdr3_nt: TGTGCCAGCAGCCCGGGACACCTCATGAACACTGAAGCTTTCTTT
d_call: NA
v_call: TRBV7-2
clone_size: NA
j_call: TRBJ1-1

cdr3_aa: CAISEGGGRGAYEQYF
cdr3_nt: TGTGCCATCAGTGAGGGGGGCGGGAGAGGGGCCTACGAGCAGTACTTC
d_call: NA
v_call: TRBV10-3
clone_size: few
j_call: TRBJ2-7

cdr3_aa: CASSYGFGAKNIQYF
cdr3_nt: TGTGCCAGCAGTTACGGGTTCGGAGCCAAAAACATTCAGTACTTC
d_call: NA
v_call: TRBV6-5
clone_size: few
j_call: TRBJ2-4

cdr3_aa: CASSFHRRDTEAFF
cdr3_nt: TGTGCCAGCAGTTTCCATCGGAGGGACACTGAAGCTTTCTTT
d_call: NA
v_call: TRBV28
clone_size: NA
j_call: TRBJ1-1

cdr3_aa: CASSLEILAGESNEQYF
cdr3_nt: TGTGCCAGCAGCTTGGAAATACTGGCGGGAGAATCGAACGAGCAGTACTTC
d_call: TRBD2
v_call: TRBV5-4
clone_size: NA
j_call: TRBJ2-7

cdr3_aa: CAISESGRGGDNEQFF
cdr3_nt: TGTGCCATCAGTGAGTCCGGGAGGGGAGGTGATAATGAGCAGTTCTTC
d_call: TRBD2
v_call: TRBV10-3
clone_size: NA
j_call: TRBJ2-1

cdr3_aa: CASSPLRGGQETQYF
cdr3_nt: TGTGCCAGCTCACCACTCAGGGGGGGACAAGAGACCCAGTACTTC
d_call: NA
v_call: TRBV18
clone_size: NA
j_call: TRBJ2-5

cdr3_aa: CASSYPGQGSSPLHF
cdr3_nt: TGTGCCAGCAGCTATCCGGGACAGGGAAGTTCACCCCTCCACTTT
d_call: TRBD1
v_call: TRBV6-2/TRBV6-3
clone_size: NA
j_call: TRBJ1-6

cdr3_aa: CASSLLAGGPVEQYF
cdr3_nt: TGTGCCAGCAGCTTACTAGCGGGAGGGCCGGTCGAGCAGTACTTC
d_call: TRBD2
v_call: TRBV5-4
clone_size: NA
j_call: TRBJ2-7

cdr3_aa: CASSPSGVAGVYEQYF
cdr3_nt: TGTGCCAGTAGTCCCTCCGGGGTAGCGGGAGTCTACGAGCAGTACTTC
d_call: TRBD2
v_call: TRBV19
clone_size: NA
j_call: TRBJ2-7

cdr3_aa: CASSEDRGREAFF
cdr3_nt: TGCGCCAGCAGCGAGGACAGGGGGCGTGAAGCTTTCTTT
d_call: TRBD1
v_call: TRBV5-1
clone_size: NA
j_call: TRBJ1-1

cdr3_aa: CASSFRADNEQFF
cdr3_nt: TGTGCCAGCAGTTTTCGGGCGGACAATGAGCAGTTCTTC
d_call: NA
v_call: TRBV28
clone_size: NA
j_call: TRBJ2-1

cdr3_aa: CASSQGSASSYGYTF
cdr3_nt: TGTGCCAGCAGCCAAGGGTCAGCTTCTAGCTATGGCTACACCTTC
d_call: NA
v_call: TRBV3-1/TRBV3-2
clone_size: NA
j_call: TRBJ1-2

cdr3_aa: CASSDGPYGYTF
cdr3_nt: TGTGCCAGCAGTGACGGTCCTTATGGCTACACCTTC
d_call: NA
v_call: TRBV6-4
clone_size: NA
j_call: TRBJ1-2

cdr3_aa: CPTSTTGGASYNEQFF
cdr3_nt: TGTCCCACCAGCACGACCGGGGGGGCATCCTACAATGAGCAGTTCTTC
d_call: TRBD2
v_call: TRBV15
clone_size: NA
j_call: TRBJ2-1

cdr3_aa: CASSSRRGTNNEQFF
cdr3_nt: TGTGCCAGCAGCTCACGCAGGGGCACAAACAATGAGCAGTTCTTC
d_call: NA
v_call: TRBV13
clone_size: NA
j_call: TRBJ2-1

cdr3_aa: CASSVGQGRETQYF
cdr3_nt: TGTGCCAGCAGCGTAGGACAGGGAAGGGAGACCCAGTACTTC
d_call: TRBD1
v_call: TRBV9
clone_size: NA
j_call: TRBJ2-5

cdr3_aa: CASSLEGGRSEQYF
cdr3_nt: TGTGCCAGCAGCTTAGAAGGAGGGAGGAGCGAGCAGTACTTC
d_call: NA
v_call: TRBV7-2
clone_size: NA
j_call: TRBJ2-7

cdr3_aa: CASWTDWYEQYF
cdr3_nt: TGTGCCAGTTGGACTGATTGGTACGAGCAGTACTTC
d_call: NA
v_call: TRBV2
clone_size: NA
j_call: TRBJ2-7

cdr3_aa: CASSEARTLRTDTQYF
cdr3_nt: TGTGCCAGCAGTGAAGCGCGGACACTACGCACAGATACGCAGTATTTT
d_call: NA
v_call: TRBV6-1
clone_size: NA
j_call: TRBJ2-3

cdr3_aa: CASSSPRGLFINGELFF
cdr3_nt: TGCGCCAGCAGCTCGCCCAGGGGGCTGTTCATCAACGGGGAGCTGTTTTTT
d_call: TRBD1
v_call: TRBV5-1
clone_size: NA
j_call: TRBJ2-2

cdr3_aa: CASSFQGAGRYEQYF
cdr3_nt: TGTGCCAGCAGCTTTCAAGGAGCAGGAAGGTACGAGCAGTACTTC
d_call: NA
v_call: TRBV7-9
clone_size: NA
j_call: TRBJ2-7

cdr3_aa: CASSRPVSADTQYF
cdr3_nt: TGTGCCAGCAGCCGTCCAGTCAGCGCGGATACGCAGTATTTT
d_call: NA
v_call: TRBV5-5
clone_size: NA
j_call: TRBJ2-3

cdr3_aa: CASSARDREGNTEAFF
cdr3_nt: TGTGCCAGCAGCGCCCGGGACAGGGAAGGGAACACTGAAGCTTTCTTT
d_call: TRBD1
v_call: TRBV5-6
clone_size: NA
j_call: TRBJ1-1

cdr3_aa: CASSRPGTGTYGYTF
cdr3_nt: TGTGCCAGTAGCAGGCCGGGGACAGGGACCTATGGCTACACCTTC
d_call: TRBD1
v_call: TRBV19
clone_size: NA
j_call: TRBJ1-2

cdr3_aa: CASNYRGFSTEAFF
cdr3_nt: TGTGCCAGTAACTACAGGGGGTTTAGCACTGAAGCTTTCTTT
d_call: TRBD1
v_call: TRBV19
clone_size: NA
j_call: TRBJ1-1

cdr3_aa: CASGFWGGGNTEAFF
cdr3_nt: TGTGCCAGCGGGTTCTGGGGCGGCGGGAACACTGAAGCTTTCTTT
d_call: NA
v_call: TRBV13
clone_size: NA
j_call: TRBJ1-1

cdr3_aa: CASSLLPGQGFEKLFF
cdr3_nt: TGTGCCAGCAGTTTATTACCGGGACAGGGTTTCGAAAAACTGTTTTTT
d_call: TRBD1
v_call: TRBV28
clone_size: NA
j_call: TRBJ1-4

cdr3_aa: CASRATSNTEAFF
cdr3_nt: TGTGCCAGCAGGGCCACATCGAACACTGAAGCTTTCTTT
d_call: NA
v_call: TRBV6-6
clone_size: NA
j_call: TRBJ1-1

cdr3_aa: CASRGWDSYGYTF
cdr3_nt: TGTGCCAGCAGGGGGTGGGACAGCTATGGCTACACCTTC
d_call: TRBD1
v_call: TRBV6-5
clone_size: NA
j_call: TRBJ1-2

cdr3_aa: CASSLGPATEAFF
cdr3_nt: TGTGCCAGCAGCCTCGGACCGGCCACTGAAGCTTTCTTT
d_call: NA
v_call: TRBV7-9
clone_size: NA
j_call: TRBJ1-1

cdr3_aa: CAWARDRVWQPQHF
cdr3_nt: TGTGCCTGGGCCCGGGACAGGGTCTGGCAGCCCCAGCATTTT
d_call: TRBD1
v_call: TRBV30
clone_size: NA
j_call: TRBJ1-5

cdr3_aa: CASSLAAGGGGEKLFF
cdr3_nt: TGCGCCAGCAGCTTGGCCGCTGGGGGAGGTGGCGAAAAACTGTTTTTT
d_call: NA
v_call: TRBV5-1
clone_size: NA
j_call: TRBJ1-4

cdr3_aa: CATNRDRGGNEQFF
cdr3_nt: TGTGCCACGAACCGGGACAGGGGGGGAAATGAGCAGTTCTTC
d_call: TRBD1
v_call: TRBV7-2
clone_size: once
j_call: TRBJ2-1

cdr3_aa: CASSYSRDHNSPLHF
cdr3_nt: TGTGCCAGCAGTTACTCACGGGACCATAATTCACCCCTCCACTTT
d_call: NA
v_call: TRBV6-5
clone_size: NA
j_call: TRBJ1-6

cdr3_aa: CASSLNYAGDATDTQYF
cdr3_nt: TGTGCCAGCAGCTTAAATTATGCGGGGGACGCCACAGATACGCAGTATTTT
d_call: TRBD2
v_call: TRBV7-9
clone_size: NA
j_call: TRBJ2-3

cdr3_aa: CASKSGDSTDTQYF
cdr3_nt: TGTGCCAGCAAGTCTGGGGACTCCACAGATACGCAGTATTTT
d_call: NA
v_call: TRBV28
clone_size: NA
j_call: TRBJ2-3

cdr3_aa: CASSQGPIAGIADTQYF
cdr3_nt: TGCGCCAGCAGCCAAGGTCCTATAGCGGGGATCGCAGATACGCAGTATTTT
d_call: TRBD2
v_call: TRBV4-1
clone_size: NA
j_call: TRBJ2-3

cdr3_aa: CASSKVDHFGRVRGTNEKLFF
cdr3_nt: TGTGCCAGCAGCAAAGTTGATCACTTTGGGAGGGTTCGTGGGACTAATGAAAAACTGTTTTTT
d_call: NA
v_call: TRBV21-1
clone_size: NA
j_call: TRBJ1-4

cdr3_aa: CAWSVQGTGELFF
cdr3_nt: TGTGCCTGGAGTGTACAGGGAACCGGGGAGCTGTTTTTT
d_call: NA
v_call: TRBV30
clone_size: NA
j_call: TRBJ2-2

cdr3_aa: CASSEPLRLTYEQYF
cdr3_nt: TGTGCCAGCAGTGAACCTCTGCGATTAACCTACGAGCAGTACTTC
d_call: NA
v_call: TRBV6-1
clone_size: few
j_call: TRBJ2-7

cdr3_aa: CASRTNYNSPLHF
cdr3_nt: TGTGCCAGCAGGACCAATTATAATTCACCCCTCCACTTT
d_call: NA
v_call: TRBV27
clone_size: NA
j_call: TRBJ1-6

cdr3_aa: CASSLIGGRSTEAFF
cdr3_nt: TGTGCCAGCAGTCTAATTGGGGGGCGTAGCACTGAAGCTTTCTTT
d_call: NA
v_call: TRBV27
clone_size: NA
j_call: TRBJ1-1

cdr3_aa: CASSREEKLFF
cdr3_nt: TGTGCCAGCAGCCGAGAAGAAAAACTGTTTTTT
d_call: NA
v_call: TRBV28
clone_size: NA
j_call: TRBJ1-4

cdr3_aa: CASSPWPNSEQYF
cdr3_nt: TGTGCCAGCAGCCCTTGGCCTAACTCAGAGCAGTACTTC
d_call: NA
v_call: TRBV14
clone_size: few
j_call: TRBJ2-7